This TCR beta chain is from a study of blood T cells in healthy people across ages. A sample-barcoded 5' primer and a J-beta primer mix were used in a second PCR of about 7 to 12 cycles. TCRdb re-called the 5' RACE reads with MiXCR, one entry per CDR3 protein. The table includes 650,000 to 900,000 distinct CDR3 sequences, less than 80% detected once. This clonotype was found a few times. V lost 1 base to trimming and J lost 2 bases, with 9 bases between them. The CDR3 spans 14 residues. This clonotype was sampled from a man aged 30 to 39 in good health. The specimen sequenced was blood. The J gene is TRBJ2-7, the V gene TRBV12-3 or TRBV12-4; the D gene is possibly TRBD1 (5 bases). The CDR3 protein is CASSLGGGPYEQYF. The CDR3 region has the DNA TGTGCCAGCAGTTTAGGGGGCGGACCCTACGAGCAGTACTTC.